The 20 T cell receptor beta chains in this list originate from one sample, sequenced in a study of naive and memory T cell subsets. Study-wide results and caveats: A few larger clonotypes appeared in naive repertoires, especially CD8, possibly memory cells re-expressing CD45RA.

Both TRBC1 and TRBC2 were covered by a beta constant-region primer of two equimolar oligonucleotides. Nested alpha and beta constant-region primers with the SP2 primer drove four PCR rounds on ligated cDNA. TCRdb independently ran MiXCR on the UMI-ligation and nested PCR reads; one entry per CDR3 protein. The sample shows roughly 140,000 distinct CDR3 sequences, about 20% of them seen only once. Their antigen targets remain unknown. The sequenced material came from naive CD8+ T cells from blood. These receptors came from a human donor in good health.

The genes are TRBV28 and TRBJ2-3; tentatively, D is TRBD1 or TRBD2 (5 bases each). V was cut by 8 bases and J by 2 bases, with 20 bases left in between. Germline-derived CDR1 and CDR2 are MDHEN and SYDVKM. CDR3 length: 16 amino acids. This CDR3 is CASGLGEQRNTDTQYF. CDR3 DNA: TGTGCCAGCGGGTTAGGGGAGCAGCGAAACACAGATACGCAGTATTTT. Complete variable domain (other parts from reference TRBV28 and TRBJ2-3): DVKVTQSSRYLVKRTGEKVFLECVQDMDHENMFWYRQDPGLGLRLIYFSYDVKMKEKGDIPEGYSVSREKKERFSLILESASTNQTSMYLCASGLGEQRNTDTQYFGPGTRLTVL.

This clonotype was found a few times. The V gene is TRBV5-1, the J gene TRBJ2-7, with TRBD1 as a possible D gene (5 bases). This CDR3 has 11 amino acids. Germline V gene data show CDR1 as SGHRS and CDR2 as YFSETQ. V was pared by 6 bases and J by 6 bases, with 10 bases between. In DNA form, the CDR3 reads TGCGCCAGCAACTACCAGGGCGAGCAGTACTTC. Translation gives CASNYQGEQYF.

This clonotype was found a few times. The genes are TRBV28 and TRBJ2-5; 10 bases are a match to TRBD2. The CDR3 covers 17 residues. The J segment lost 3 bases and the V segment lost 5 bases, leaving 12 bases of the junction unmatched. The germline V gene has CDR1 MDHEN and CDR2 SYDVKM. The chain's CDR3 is CASSLPLAGAPEETQYF. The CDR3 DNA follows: TGTGCCAGCAGTCTTCCCCTAGCGGGAGCCCCGGAAGAGACCCAGTACTTC.

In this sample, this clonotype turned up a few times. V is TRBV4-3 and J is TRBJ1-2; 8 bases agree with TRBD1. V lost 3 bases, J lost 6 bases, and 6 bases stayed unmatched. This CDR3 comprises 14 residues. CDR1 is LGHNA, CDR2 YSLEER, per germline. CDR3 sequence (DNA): TGCGCCAGCAGCCACATTGGACAGGGAAATGGCTACACCTTC. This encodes CASSHIGQGNGYTF.

The CDR3 sequence is CASSIDTGLMDEKLFF. CDR3 sequence (DNA): TGTGCCAGTAGTATAGATACAGGGCTCATGGATGAAAAACTGTTTTTT. The chain employs TRBV19 and TRBJ1-4, with D possibly matching TRBD1 (6 bases). Germline lookup yields CDR1 LNHDA and CDR2 SQIVND (reference sequence). V shed 0 bases and J shed 6 bases, with 14 bases lying between them. CDR3 length equals 16 residues.

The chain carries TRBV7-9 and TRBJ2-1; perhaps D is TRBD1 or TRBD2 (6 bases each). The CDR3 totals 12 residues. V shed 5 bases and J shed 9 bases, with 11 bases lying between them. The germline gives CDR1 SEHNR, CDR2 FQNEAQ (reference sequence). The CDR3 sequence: CASSPGGVEQFF. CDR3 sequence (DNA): TGTGCCAGCAGCCCCGGGGGCGTTGAGCAGTTCTTC.

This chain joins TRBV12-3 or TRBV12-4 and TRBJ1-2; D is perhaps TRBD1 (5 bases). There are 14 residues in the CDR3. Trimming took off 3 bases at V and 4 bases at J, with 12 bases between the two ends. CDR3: CASSFAGLGYGYTF. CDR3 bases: TGTGCCAGCAGTTTCGCAGGGTTGGGCTATGGCTACACCTTC.

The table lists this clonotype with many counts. CDR3 nucleotides: TGTGCCAGCAGCTTAACGTCCTACGAGCAGTACTTC. Translation gives CASSLTSYEQYF. The J gene is TRBJ2-7, the V gene TRBV7-2; D is uncertain. CDR1 is SGHTA, CDR2 FQGNSA, per germline. The CDR3 runs 12 residues. Trimming removed 2 bases from V and 1 base from J, with 3 bases in between.

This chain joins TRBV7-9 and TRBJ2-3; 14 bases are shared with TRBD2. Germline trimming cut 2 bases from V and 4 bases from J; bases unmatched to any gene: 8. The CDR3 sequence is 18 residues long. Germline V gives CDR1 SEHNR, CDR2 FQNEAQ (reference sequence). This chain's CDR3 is CASSLKGTSGSWADTQYF. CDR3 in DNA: TGTGCCAGCAGCTTAAAAGGGACTAGCGGGAGTTGGGCAGATACGCAGTATTTT.

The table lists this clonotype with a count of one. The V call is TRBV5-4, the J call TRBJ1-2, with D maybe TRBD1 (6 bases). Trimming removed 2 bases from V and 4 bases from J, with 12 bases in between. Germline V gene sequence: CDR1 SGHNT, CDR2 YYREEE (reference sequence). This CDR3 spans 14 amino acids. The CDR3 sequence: CASSFTGTTYGYTF. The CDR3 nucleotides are TGTGCCAGCAGCTTTACAGGGACGACCTATGGCTACACCTTC.

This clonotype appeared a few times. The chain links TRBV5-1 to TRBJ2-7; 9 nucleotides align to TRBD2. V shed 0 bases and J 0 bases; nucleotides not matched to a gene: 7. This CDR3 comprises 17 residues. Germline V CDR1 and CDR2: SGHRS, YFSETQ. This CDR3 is CASSLEETSGNSYEQYF. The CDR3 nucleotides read TGCGCCAGCAGCTTGGAGGAGACTAGCGGAAACTCCTACGAGCAGTACTTC.

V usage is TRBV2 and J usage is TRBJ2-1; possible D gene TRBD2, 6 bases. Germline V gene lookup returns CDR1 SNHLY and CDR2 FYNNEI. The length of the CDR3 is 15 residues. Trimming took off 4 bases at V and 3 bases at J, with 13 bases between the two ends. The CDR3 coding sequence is TGTGCCAGCAGTGTTGGGCGGGGACTCTACAATGAGCAGTTCTTC. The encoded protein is CASSVGRGLYNEQFF.

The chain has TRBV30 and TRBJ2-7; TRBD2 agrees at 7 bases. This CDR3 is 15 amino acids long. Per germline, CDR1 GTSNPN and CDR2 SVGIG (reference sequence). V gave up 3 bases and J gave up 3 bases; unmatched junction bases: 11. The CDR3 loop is CAWSSTGGPDYEQYF. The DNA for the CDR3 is TGTGCCTGGAGCTCTACGGGGGGTCCGGACTACGAGCAGTACTTC.

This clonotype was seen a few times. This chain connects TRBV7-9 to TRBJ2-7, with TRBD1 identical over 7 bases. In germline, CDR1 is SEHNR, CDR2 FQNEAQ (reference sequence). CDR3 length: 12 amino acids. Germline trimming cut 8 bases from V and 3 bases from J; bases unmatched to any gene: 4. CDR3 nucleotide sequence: TGTGCCAGCCGAGGACAGGTCTACGAGCAGTACTTC. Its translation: CASRGQVYEQYF.

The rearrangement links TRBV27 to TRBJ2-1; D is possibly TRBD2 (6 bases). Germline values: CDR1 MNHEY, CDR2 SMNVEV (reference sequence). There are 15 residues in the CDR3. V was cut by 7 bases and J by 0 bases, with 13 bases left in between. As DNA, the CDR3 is TGTGCCAGCACCACACTCGGGAGCTCCTACAATGAGCAGTTCTTC. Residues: CASTTLGSSYNEQFF.

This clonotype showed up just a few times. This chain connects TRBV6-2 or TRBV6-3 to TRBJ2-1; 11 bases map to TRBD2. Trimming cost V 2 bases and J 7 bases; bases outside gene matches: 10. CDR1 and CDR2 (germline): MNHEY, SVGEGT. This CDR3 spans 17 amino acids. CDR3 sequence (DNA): TGTGCCAGCAGTTACGGTACTAGCGGGAGTATTTTTAATGAGCAGTTCTTC. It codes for CASSYGTSGSIFNEQFF.

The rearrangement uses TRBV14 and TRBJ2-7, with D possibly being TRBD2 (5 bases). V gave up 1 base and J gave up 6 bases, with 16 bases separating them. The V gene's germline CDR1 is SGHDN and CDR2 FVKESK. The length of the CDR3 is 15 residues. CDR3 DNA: TGTGCCAGCAGCCAAGGTTTCTCCGGGAAGGTCGAGCAGTACTTC. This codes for CASSQGFSGKVEQYF. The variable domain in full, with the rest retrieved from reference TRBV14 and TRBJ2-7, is EAGVTQFPSHSVIEKGQTVTLRCDPISGHDNLYWYRRVMGKEIKFLLHFVKESKQDESGMPNNRFLAERTGGTYSTLKVQPAELEDSGVYFCASSQGFSGKVEQYFGPGTRLTVT.

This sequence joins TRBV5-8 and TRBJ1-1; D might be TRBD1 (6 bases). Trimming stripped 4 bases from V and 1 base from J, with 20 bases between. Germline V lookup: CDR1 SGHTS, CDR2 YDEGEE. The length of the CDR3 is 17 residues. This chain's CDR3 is CASSPTSVGGPNTEAFF. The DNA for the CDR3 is TGTGCCAGCAGCCCGACCTCTGTCGGGGGGCCGAACACTGAAGCTTTCTTT.

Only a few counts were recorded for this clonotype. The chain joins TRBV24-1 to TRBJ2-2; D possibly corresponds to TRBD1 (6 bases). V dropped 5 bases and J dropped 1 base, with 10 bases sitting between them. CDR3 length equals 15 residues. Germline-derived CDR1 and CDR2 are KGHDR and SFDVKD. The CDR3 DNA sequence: TGTGCCACCAGTGGTGGACAGTTGAACACCGGGGAGCTGTTTTTT. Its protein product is CATSGGQLNTGELFF.

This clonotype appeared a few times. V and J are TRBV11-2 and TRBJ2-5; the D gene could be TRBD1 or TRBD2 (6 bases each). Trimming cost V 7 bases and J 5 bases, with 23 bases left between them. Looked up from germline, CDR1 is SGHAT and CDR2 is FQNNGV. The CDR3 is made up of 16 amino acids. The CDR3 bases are TGTGCCAGCAACCCCCAAGGGGGGAGAGATCAGGAGACCCAGTACTTC. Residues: CASNPQGGRDQETQYF. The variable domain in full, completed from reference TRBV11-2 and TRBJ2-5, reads EAGVAQSPRYKIIEKRQSVAFWCNPISGHATLYWYQQILGQGPKLLIQFQNNGVVDDSQLPKDRFSAERLKGVDSTLKIQPAKLEDSAVYLCASNPQGGRDQETQYFGPGTRLLVL.